A selection of T cell receptor beta chains follows, all from one sample in a study of blood T cells in healthy people across ages. TCRdb re-analysed the 5' RACE reads in MiXCR, keeping a single row per CDR3 protein. The sample lists 600,000 to 800,000 distinct CDR3 sequences, about 21% occurring once. Material: blood. These TCRs come from a man between 65 and 79 years old in good health. CDR3s include the opening cysteine and the closing phenylalanine or tryptophan. The D gene is left open where the match is weak. Not all rows give a size; the values are once, few, many and, for expanded clones, a class.

J	D	size	V	DNA	CDR3
TRBJ2-3	TRBD1	-	TRBV27	TGTGCCAGCAGTGCCGGGACAGGGGGAGGTACGCAGTATTTT	CASSAGTGGGTQYF
TRBJ2-3	-	-	TRBV7-9	TGTGCCGGCAGCTTAGAAACGGATTTCACAGATACGCAGTATTTT	CAGSLETDFTDTQYF
TRBJ2-5	-	few	TRBV10-3	TGTGCCATCAGTGAGTCGGGCAGTGAGACCCAGTACTTC	CAISESGSETQYF
TRBJ2-7	-	few	TRBV14	TGTGCCAGCAGCCAAGATCCCCTAACGGCGAGAGGCTACGAGCAGTACTTC	CASSQDPLTARGYEQYF
TRBJ2-1	-	-	TRBV20-1	TGCAGTGCTAGAGATAGATCCGGGGCCTACAATGAGCAGTTCTTC	CSARDRSGAYNEQFF
TRBJ1-2	-	few	TRBV14	TGTGCCAGCAGCCATCAAGTATCCCGTAGAACTGGCTACACCTTC	CASSHQVSRRTGYTF
TRBJ2-7	-	few	TRBV29-1	TGCAGCGTTGATGACCCCAGCTCCTACGAGCAGTACTTC	CSVDDPSSYEQYF
TRBJ2-3	-	few	TRBV5-5	TGTGCCAGCAGCTCGGACGGGGTCACAGATACGCAGTATTTT	CASSSDGVTDTQYF
TRBJ2-4	-	-	TRBV19	TGTGCCAGTAGTAACTTGGACACCTACATTCAGTACTTC	CASSNLDTYIQYF
TRBJ2-1	-	many	TRBV20-1	TGCAGTGCTTTTAAAGCGGACGAGCAGTTCTTC	CSAFKADEQFF
TRBJ2-1	-	few	TRBV5-6	TGTGCCAGCAGCCCAAAGGTACTAGTTCAGACCTACAATGAGCAGTTCTTC	CASSPKVLVQTYNEQFF
TRBJ1-1	-	-	TRBV7-9	TGTGCCAGCAGCCAAATGACGGGGAACACTGAAGCTTTCTTT	CASSQMTGNTEAFF
TRBJ1-1	-	-	TRBV5-1	TGCGCCAGCAGAGAGAATCTCATGAACACTGAAGCTTTCTTT	CASRENLMNTEAFF
TRBJ2-1	-	many	TRBV14	TGTGCCAGCAGCCAAGCGACGGGACTCGTCTACAATGAGCAGTTCTTC	CASSQATGLVYNEQFF
TRBJ2-1	TRBD1	-	TRBV6-1	TGTGCCAGCAGTGGCCCAAGGGACAGGGGGCCAGGAGAGCAGTTCTTC	CASSGPRDRGPGEQFF
TRBJ2-2	-	few	TRBV20-1	TGCAGTGCTCAACTCCCCCAATCGAACACCGGGGAGCTGTTTTTT	CSAQLPQSNTGELFF
TRBJ1-1	-	once	TRBV5-1	TGCGCCAGCAGCTTGGGTGGGGCCGCTGAAGCTTTCTTT	CASSLGGAAEAFF
TRBJ2-1	-	few	TRBV7-3	TGTGCCAGCAGCTTAGGTCGGAGCAATGAGCAGTTCTTC	CASSLGRSNEQFF
TRBJ1-5	-	-	TRBV10-1	TGCGCCAGCAGTGAAAGCAGGGGCGATTATAGCAATCAGCCCCAGCATTTT	CASSESRGDYSNQPQHF
TRBJ2-4	TRBD2	-	TRBV6-1	TGTGCCAGCAGTGCGTATCCCGTAGCGGGAGACGCCAAAAACATTCAGTACTTC	CASSAYPVAGDAKNIQYF
TRBJ2-5	-	-	TRBV9	TGTGCCAGCAGCGTAGGGGCATTCGGACAGAACCAAGAGACCCAGTACTTC	CASSVGAFGQNQETQYF
TRBJ2-5	TRBD2	-	TRBV5-1	TGCGCCAGCAGCTGGACTAGCGGGAGGGCAGAGACCCAGTACTTC	CASSWTSGRAETQYF
TRBJ2-5	-	many	TRBV25-1	TGTGCCAGCAGTCCCACAAGGGAGACCCAGTACTTC	CASSPTRETQYF
TRBJ2-2	TRBD1	few	TRBV29-1	TGCAGCGTTAACGACAGGGTATTGGGGGAGCTGTTTTTT	CSVNDRVLGELFF
TRBJ2-7	TRBD1	-	TRBV27	TGTGCCAGCAGTCCATTCAGGGACAGGCCTTCCTACGAGCAGTACTTC	CASSPFRDRPSYEQYF
TRBJ1-6	TRBD1	-	TRBV7-9	TGTGCCAGCAGCCGACGAACGACAGGGCACAATTCACCCCTCCACTTT	CASSRRTTGHNSPLHF
TRBJ2-1	TRBD2	-	TRBV5-1	TGCGCCAGCAGCTTGGCCGGGGGGGCCGGCTCCTACAATGAGCAGTTCTTC	CASSLAGGAGSYNEQFF
TRBJ2-5	-	many	TRBV29-1	TGCAGCGTCAACCAAGAGGCCCAGTACTTC	CSVNQEAQYF
TRBJ1-1	-	-	TRBV28	TGTGCCAGCAGACGCGACAGTACTGAAGCTTTCTTT	CASRRDSTEAFF
TRBJ2-5	-	few	TRBV7-9	TGTGCCAGCAGCTTTGTTTGGGGCGGTGAGACCCAGTACTTC	CASSFVWGGETQYF
TRBJ2-7	TRBD2	few	TRBV5-1	TGCGCCAGCAGCTCAGGGACTAGCGGGAGTTTCGAGCAGTACTTC	CASSSGTSGSFEQYF
TRBJ2-5	-	-	TRBV2	TGTGCCACCCATCAAGCTGCGGGAGAGACCCAGTACTTC	CATHQAAGETQYF
TRBJ2-4	-	few	TRBV28	TGTGCCAGCAGTCCGCACCAGGTAGCCAAAAACATTCAGTACTTC	CASSPHQVAKNIQYF
TRBJ2-1	TRBD2	-	TRBV5-1	TGCGCCAGCAGCCTCGGGACTAGCGGGAGTAGTGAGCAGTTCTTC	CASSLGTSGSSEQFF
TRBJ2-7	TRBD2	-	TRBV5-1	TGCGCCAGCAGCTTTTCTAGCGGGAGCACCTACGAGCAGTACTTC	CASSFSSGSTYEQYF
TRBJ2-1	TRBD2	few	TRBV10-3	TGTGCCATCACTGTAGCGGGACTAAGCTCCTACAATGAGCAGTTCTTC	CAITVAGLSSYNEQFF
TRBJ2-2	-	few	TRBV25-1	TGTGCCAGCAGTGAACGACGGGAAACCGGGGAGCTGTTTTTT	CASSERRETGELFF
TRBJ2-1	-	few	TRBV7-8	TGTGCCAGCAGCTTCGTTCCCAATGAGCAGTTCTTC	CASSFVPNEQFF
TRBJ2-2	-	few	TRBV7-3	TGTGCCAGCAGCCAACTCAGGATTCGTGGGACCGACACCGGGGAGCTGTTTTTT	CASSQLRIRGTDTGELFF
TRBJ2-4	TRBD2	-	TRBV3-1	TGTGCCAGCGGCCACTTAGCGGGAACCAAAAACATTCAGTACTTC	CASGHLAGTKNIQYF